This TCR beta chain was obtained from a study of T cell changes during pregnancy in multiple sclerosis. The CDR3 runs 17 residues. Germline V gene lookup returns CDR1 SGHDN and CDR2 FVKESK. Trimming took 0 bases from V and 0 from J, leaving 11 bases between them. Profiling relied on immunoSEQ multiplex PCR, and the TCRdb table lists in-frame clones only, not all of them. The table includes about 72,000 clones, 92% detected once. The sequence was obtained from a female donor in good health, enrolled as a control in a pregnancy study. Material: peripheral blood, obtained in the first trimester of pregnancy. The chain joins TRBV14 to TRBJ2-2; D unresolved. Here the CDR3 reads CASSQDRFLANTGELFF. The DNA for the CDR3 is TGTGCCAGCAGCCAAGATCGGTTCCTCGCGAACACCGGGGAGCTGTTTTTT.